These 28 T cell receptor beta chains were sequenced from one sample in a study of T-cell memory formation after mild COVID-19. TCRdb independently ran MiXCR on the 5' RACE reads; one entry per CDR3 protein. Of tens of thousands of distinct CDR3 sequences in the sample, approximately 25% are singletons; the top ten hold roughly 39%. Sequencing was performed on PBMCs or a T cell subset sorted from them (not recorded which). The source is a man younger than 30 who had mild COVID-19 (a few samples of this study predate the infection). Cell type and time point are not known.

This clonotype was detected only a few times. The chain carries TRBV4-1 and TRBJ2-5, with TRBD2 matching 10 bases. J lost 5 bases, V lost 2 bases, and 5 bases had no gene match. The CDR3 has 15 amino acids. The germline V gene has CDR1 MGHRA and CDR2 YSYEKL. CDR3 in DNA: TGCGCCAGCAGCCAACTAGCGGGAGATCCTGAGACCCAGTACTTC. This gives the protein CASSQLAGDPETQYF.

This clonotype was recorded a few times. The chain links TRBV9 to TRBJ2-3, with D tentatively TRBD1 (6 bases). This CDR3 region has 16 residues. Trimming took off 3 bases at V and 0 bases at J, with 14 bases between the two ends. In germline, CDR1 is SGDLS, CDR2 YYNGEE. The CDR3 protein is CASSGRQVDSTDTQYF. The CDR3 bases are TGTGCCAGCAGCGGCCGACAGGTTGATAGCACAGATACGCAGTATTTT.

This chain uses TRBV27 with TRBJ1-1, with 7 positions matching TRBD1. Trimming took 9 bases from V and 4 from J; bases not matched to a gene: 14. The CDR3 extends over 15 amino acids. The germline V gene has CDR1 MNHEY and CDR2 SMNVEV (reference sequence). CDR3 region: CASHRAGGIVTEAFF. CDR3 sequence (DNA): TGTGCCAGTCACAGGGCAGGGGGGATCGTCACTGAAGCTTTCTTT.

The J gene is TRBJ2-5, the V gene TRBV7-6; a weak D match, TRBD2 (6 bases). The germline V and J ends were trimmed by 1 base and 5 bases, with 14 bases remaining between them. The CDR3 length is 15 residues. Germline V gene data show CDR1 as SGHVS and CDR2 as FNYEAQ. In DNA, the CDR3 is TGTGCCAGCAGCTTAGAGGGGAGGATGGGGGAGACCCAGTACTTC. Its translation: CASSLEGRMGETQYF.

The chain links TRBV7-6 to TRBJ2-5; 10 bases map to TRBD2. Germline V gene sequence: CDR1 SGHVS, CDR2 FNYEAQ. The V gene end was trimmed by 2 bases and the J gene end by 7 bases; junction bases not matched to a gene: 10. The CDR3 is 16 amino acids. The CDR3 region has the DNA TGTGCCAGCAGCTTACGTCTAGCGGGGGTCCCAGGGACCCAGTACTTC. It encodes CASSLRLAGVPGTQYF.

V is TRBV7-9 and J is TRBJ2-7; the D gene is possibly TRBD1 (6 bases). The CDR3 consists of 17 residues. The germline gives CDR1 SEHNR, CDR2 FQNEAQ (reference sequence). Trimming stripped 5 bases from V and 5 bases from J, with 25 bases between. Here the CDR3 DNA reads TGTGCCAGCAGCCCGAGTACTAACCACAGGGAGTGGGACGAGCAGTACTTC. It codes for CASSPSTNHREWDEQYF. Full variable domain (rest looked up from reference TRBV7-9 and TRBJ2-7): DTGVSQNPRHKITKRGQNVTFRCDPISEHNRLYWYRQTLGQGPEFLTYFQNEAQLEKSRLLSDRFSAERPKGSFSTLEIQRTEQGDSAMYLCASSPSTNHREWDEQYFGPGTRLTVT.

This clonotype has only a few counts. CDR3 residues: CASSVVSATNEKLFF. The CDR3 DNA sequence: TGTGCCAGCAGTGTGGTTTCTGCAACTAATGAAAAACTGTTTTTT. The V gene is TRBV6-1, the J gene TRBJ1-4; D not certain. The CDR3 is made up of 15 amino acids. Germline-derived CDR1 and CDR2 are MNHNS and SASEGT. Trimming pared 4 bases from V and 0 bases from J, leaving 9 bases between.

The chain carries TRBV10-2 and TRBJ2-1, with unresolved D. The V end lost 5 bases, the J end lost 7 bases, and 12 bases lay between the germline ends. The CDR3 covers 13 residues. Germline assignment: CDR1 WSHSY and CDR2 SAAADI. CDR3 amino acids: CASSILLGNEQFF. CDR3 nucleotides: TGCGCCAGCAGTATACTTTTGGGGAATGAGCAGTTCTTC.

The rearrangement links TRBV6-5 to TRBJ2-7; TRBD1 aligns across 8 bases. The V and J ends lost 6 bases and 4 bases, in that order; junction bases with no gene match: 14. The germline CDR1 and CDR2 sequences are MNHEY and SVGAGI. The CDR3 is 16 amino acids. The CDR3 nucleotides are TGTGCCAGCAGCCTTCATAGACAGGGGATTTCGTACGAGCAGTACTTC. As protein: CASSLHRQGISYEQYF.

In its sample, this clonotype was seen many times. This chain joins TRBV6-2 or TRBV6-3 and TRBJ2-7; TRBD1 agrees at 7 bases. CDR3 length: 16 residues. The trim removed 4 bases at V and 6 bases at J, leaving 15 bases unmatched. CDR1 and CDR2 from the germline V gene are MNHEY and SVGEGT. CDR3 amino acids: CASSFPTRQGGIEQYF. The CDR3 region has the DNA TGTGCCAGCAGTTTTCCCACCAGACAGGGCGGCATCGAGCAGTACTTC.

There are a few counts of this clonotype. The V call is TRBV7-6, the J call TRBJ2-1; the match to TRBD2 covers 14 bases. V dropped 5 bases and J dropped 2; count of bases not matched to a gene: 5. The CDR3 runs to 17 residues. Germline CDR1 reads SGHVS; CDR2 reads FNYEAQ. CDR3 protein: CASSAGLAGDTYNEQFF. The CDR3, as DNA: TGTGCCAGCAGCGCGGGACTAGCGGGGGACACCTACAATGAGCAGTTCTTC.

The chain employs TRBV6-2 or TRBV6-3 and TRBJ2-4, with D unresolved. This CDR3 has 15 residues. The V end lost 7 bases, the J end lost 0 bases, and 13 bases lay between the germline ends. Germline V gives CDR1 MNHEY, CDR2 SVGEGT. CDR3 loop: CASTNGKLAKNIQYF. The CDR3 nucleotides read TGTGCCAGCACCAACGGAAAACTAGCCAAAAACATTCAGTACTTC.

The V call is TRBV7-6, the J call TRBJ2-7, with D uncertain. Germline V gene lookup returns CDR1 SGHVS and CDR2 FNYEAQ. CDR3 length equals 13 residues. V was clipped by 4 bases and J by 2 bases, with 9 bases between them. CDR3 loop: CASSSDGPYEQYF. In nucleotides, the CDR3 is TGTGCCAGCAGCTCAGACGGGCCCTACGAGCAGTACTTC.

There are a few counts of this clonotype. The genes are TRBV7-2 and TRBJ2-6; D not resolved. Trimming removed 5 bases at V and 0 bases at J, with 5 bases between. CDR1 SGHTA and CDR2 FQGNSA come from the germline V gene. This CDR3 has 14 amino acids. The CDR3 loop reads CASSPSSGANVLTF. CDR3 in DNA: TGTGCCAGCAGCCCCAGCTCTGGGGCCAACGTCCTGACTTTC.

This clonotype occurred a few times. The chain recombines TRBV7-2 with TRBJ1-2; D not certain. Looked up from germline, CDR1 is SGHTA and CDR2 is FQGNSA. The V end was cut by 0 bases, the J end by 7 bases, with 9 bases between. The CDR3 loop spans 13 amino acids. DNA for the CDR3: TGTGCCAGCAGCTTAGCGTACGCTAGTGGCTACACCTTC. Translating gives CASSLAYASGYTF.

The V call is TRBV28, the J call TRBJ2-7; D not certain. The tail of the sequence fits TRBJ2-5 better, so the J call may be wrong. This CDR3 spans 14 amino acids. CDR1 MDHEN and CDR2 SYDVKM come from the germline V gene. The CDR3 coding sequence is TGTGCCAGCAGTTCTACGCGGATTCAAGAGACCCAGTACTTC. It translates to CASSSTRIQETQYF.

This clonotype showed up just a few times. The chain recombines TRBV15 with TRBJ2-7; maybe TRBD2 (5 bases). Germline V gene lookup returns CDR1 LNHNV and CDR2 YYDKDF (reference sequence). The CDR3 spans 16 residues. Deletions cut 0 bases from V and 9 bases from J, with 21 bases between. The CDR3 bases are TGTGCCACCAGCAGAGATTCCGGGGAAAGCCTCTCCGGGCAGTACTTC. Its translation is CATSRDSGESLSGQYF.

The gene calls are TRBV7-2 and TRBJ2-2; D is unclear. Trimming left V 1 base short and J 6 bases short, with 6 bases between. Looked up from germline, CDR1 is SGHTA and CDR2 is FQGNSA. CDR3 length equals 13 residues. Here the CDR3 DNA reads TGTGCCAGCAGCTTAGAACGCCCCGGGGAGCTGTTTTTT. Protein sequence: CASSLERPGELFF.

The chain carries TRBV10-2 and TRBJ1-1, with D possibly being TRBD1 (5 bases). Trimming stripped 0 bases from V and 8 bases from J, with 10 bases between. Germline CDR1 and CDR2: WSHSY and SAAADI. This CDR3 region has 13 residues. This CDR3 is CASSESGAREAFF. The CDR3, as DNA: TGCGCCAGCAGTGAGTCTGGGGCTAGGGAAGCTTTCTTT.

The chain is built from TRBV7-8 and TRBJ2-3; the D is unclear. From germline, CDR1 is SGHVS and CDR2 FQNEAQ. The CDR3 consists of 16 residues. V was clipped by 4 bases and J by 2 bases, with 16 bases between them. The CDR3 spells CASSYPAVIDTDTQYF. In DNA, the CDR3 is TGTGCCAGCAGCTACCCCGCTGTTATAGACACAGATACGCAGTATTTT.

This chain joins TRBV12-3 or TRBV12-4 and TRBJ1-4; 7 bases are shared with TRBD1. The CDR3 is 14 residues long. The V segment lost 3 bases and the J segment 8 bases; nucleotides outside the gene matches: 6. CDR3 nucleotides: TGTGCCAGCAGTTTTCGGGACAGTGGGGAAAAACTGTTTTTT. Translated: CASSFRDSGEKLFF.

The chain links TRBV6-2 or TRBV6-3 to TRBJ2-2; 7 bases are shared with TRBD1. Looked up from germline, CDR1 is MNHEY and CDR2 is SVGEGT. Losses at the gene ends were 5 bases for V and 3 bases for J; bases not matched to a gene: 3. The CDR3 runs to 14 residues. CDR3 nucleotide sequence: TGTGCCAGCAGTATTGGACAGGACACCGGGGAGCTGTTTTTT. Protein: CASSIGQDTGELFF.

This clonotype turned up a few times. J is TRBJ2-5 and V is TRBV5-6; D possibly corresponds to TRBD1 (5 bases). With 3 bases removed from V and 7 bases from J, the gap between germline ends came to 22 bases. Germline CDR1 is SGHDT and CDR2 is YYEEEE. This CDR3 is 16 amino acids long. The chain's CDR3 is CASSSIQTELTGTQYF. CDR3 nucleotides: TGTGCCAGCAGCTCAATTCAGACAGAGTTAACTGGGACCCAGTACTTC.

The rearrangement joins TRBV7-3 to TRBJ2-1; D possibly matches TRBD1 or TRBD2 (5 bases each). V was clipped by 5 bases and J by 0 bases, with 11 bases between them. Germline CDR1 SGHTA, CDR2 FQGTGA. The CDR3 covers 15 residues. CDR3 in amino acids: CASSLGTYSYNEQFF. DNA of the CDR3: TGTGCCAGCAGCCTGGGGACCTACTCCTACAATGAGCAGTTCTTC.

There are a few counts of this clonotype. V gene TRBV4-3 combines with J gene TRBJ2-5, with D unclear. The V end lost 1 base, the J end lost 5 bases, and 14 bases lay between the germline ends. Per germline, CDR1 LGHNA and CDR2 YSLEER. The CDR3 has 15 amino acids. CDR3 loop: CASSQVVWFGETQYF. DNA for the CDR3: TGCGCCAGCAGCCAAGTCGTATGGTTCGGGGAGACCCAGTACTTC.

This chain links TRBV9 with TRBJ2-1; 13 bases map to TRBD2. With 2 bases clipped from V and 4 bases from J, the junction kept 9 bases outside the gene matches. CDR3 length: 18 residues. The germline V gene has CDR1 SGDLS and CDR2 YYNGEE. The CDR3 protein is CASSVTSGGTMTYNEQFF. The CDR3 DNA sequence: TGTGCCAGCAGCGTGACTAGCGGGGGGACCATGACGTACAATGAGCAGTTCTTC.

The chain is built from TRBV28 and TRBJ1-5; D ambiguous. Germline CDR1 is MDHEN and CDR2 is SYDVKM. The CDR3 totals 14 residues. Trimming removed 8 bases at V and 0 bases at J, with 11 bases between. CDR3 nucleotide sequence: TGTGCCAGCGGCCCCCCAGTTAGCAATCAGCCCCAGCATTTT. Protein sequence: CASGPPVSNQPQHF.

This rearrangement joins TRBV24-1 to TRBJ2-1, with TRBD2 matching over 10 bases. Germline-derived CDR1 and CDR2 are KGHDR and SFDVKD. This CDR3 spans 17 amino acids. V lost 5 bases to trimming and J lost 4 bases; unmatched junction nucleotides: 10. This chain's CDR3 is CATSGEGLAGDYNEQFF. The CDR3 bases are TGTGCCACCAGTGGCGAGGGGCTAGCGGGGGATTACAATGAGCAGTTCTTC.